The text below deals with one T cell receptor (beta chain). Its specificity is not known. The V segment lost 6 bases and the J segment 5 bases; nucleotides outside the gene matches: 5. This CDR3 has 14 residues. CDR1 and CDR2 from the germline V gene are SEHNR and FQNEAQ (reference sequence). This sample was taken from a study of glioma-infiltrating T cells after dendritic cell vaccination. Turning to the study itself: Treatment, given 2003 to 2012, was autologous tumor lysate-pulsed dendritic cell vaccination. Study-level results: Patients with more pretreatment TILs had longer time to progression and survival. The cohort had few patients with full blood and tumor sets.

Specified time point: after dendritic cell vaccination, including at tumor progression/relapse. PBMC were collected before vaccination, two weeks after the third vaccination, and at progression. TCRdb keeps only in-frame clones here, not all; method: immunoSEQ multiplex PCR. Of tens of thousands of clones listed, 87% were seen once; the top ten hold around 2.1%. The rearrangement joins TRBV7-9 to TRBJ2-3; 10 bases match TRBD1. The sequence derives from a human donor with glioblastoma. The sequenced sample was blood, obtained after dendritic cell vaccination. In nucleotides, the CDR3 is TGTGCCAGCAGGTCAGACAGGGGGCGAGATACGCAGTATTTT. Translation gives CASRSDRGRDTQYF.